These T cell receptor beta chains were read from a single sample in a study of cytomegalovirus exposure and HLA in healthy donors. The table came from immunoSEQ multiplex PCR; TCRdb's copy has only in-frame clones and leaves some out. This table has about 110,000 clones, more than 65% appearing once. The sample consisted of PBMCs. The receptors here all came from a woman aged 25 to 39 in good health and CMV-seronegative. Each CDR3 is given with its conserved first and last residue. A D gene is named only where the DNA matches it firmly. Size is stated for part of the rows, as once, few or many counts, or as a class when the clone is expanded.

DNA: TGTGCCTGGAGTGCGAGAGGGGGTAATTCACCCCTCCACTTT; CDR3: CAWSARGGNSPLHF; J: TRBJ1-6; size: -; V: TRBV30; D: -
DNA: TGTGCCAGCAGCTTAGTAGCGTACACTGAAGCTTTCTTT; CDR3: CASSLVAYTEAFF; J: TRBJ1-1; size: -; V: TRBV11-2; D: -
DNA: TGTGCCAGCAGTACCCCTCGGGGGAGTGGAGTCAATGAGCAGTTCTTC; CDR3: CASSTPRGSGVNEQFF; J: TRBJ2-1; size: -; V: TRBV2; D: -
DNA: TGTGCCAGCAGCTTTGTTCTAGTCAAGCCAGATACGCAGTATTTT; CDR3: CASSFVLVKPDTQYF; J: TRBJ2-3; size: -; V: TRBV5-6; D: -
DNA: TGTGCCAGCAGCTTAATCTCCGTTCGCTATGGCTACACCTTC; CDR3: CASSLISVRYGYTF; J: TRBJ1-2; size: -; V: TRBV7-9; D: -
DNA: TGTGCCAGCACCTCGGAGACAGGTCTGGTGAGAGAGCAGTACTTC; CDR3: CASTSETGLVREQYF; J: TRBJ2-7; size: -; V: TRBV7-6; D: -
DNA: TGTGCCAGCTCTCGACAGGGACAGGGAAACACCGGGGAGCTGTTTTTT; CDR3: CASSRQGQGNTGELFF; J: TRBJ2-2; size: few; V: TRBV18; D: TRBD1
DNA: TGTGCCAGCTCACTCCTCCGGGACAGCTTGAACACTGAAGCTTTCTTT; CDR3: CASSLLRDSLNTEAFF; J: TRBJ1-1; size: -; V: TRBV18; D: TRBD1
DNA: TGTGCCAGCAGCGTTACCGGGACTAGCCTGAACACCGGGGAGCTGTTTTTT; CDR3: CASSVTGTSLNTGELFF; J: TRBJ2-2; size: -; V: TRBV9; D: TRBD2
DNA: TGTGCCAGCCCAACTCCGGGACAGGGTTCCTACGAGCAGTACTTC; CDR3: CASPTPGQGSYEQYF; J: TRBJ2-7; size: -; V: TRBV25-1; D: TRBD1
DNA: TGCAGCGTTGGAACGTCCCCGCAGATCAACTTCTTT; CDR3: CSVGTSPQINFF; J: TRBJ1-1; size: few; V: TRBV29-1; D: -
DNA: TGTGCCTGGACTTTGACGGGTAGCAATCAGCCCCAGCATTTT; CDR3: CAWTLTGSNQPQHF; J: TRBJ1-5; size: -; V: TRBV30; D: -
DNA: TGTGCCTGGAGCGACCCTGAGCGGGAGGGCCTCGCAGATACGCAGTATTTT; CDR3: CAWSDPEREGLADTQYF; J: TRBJ2-3; size: -; V: TRBV30; D: TRBD2
DNA: TGTGCCACGACCGCCCGGGGGGCTAATTCACCCCTCCACTTT; CDR3: CATTARGANSPLHF; J: TRBJ1-6; size: once; V: TRBV6-5; D: -
DNA: TGTGCCAGCAGCCGACAGGGTCCCTCTTATGGCTACACCTTC; CDR3: CASSRQGPSYGYTF; J: TRBJ1-2; size: -; V: TRBV5-4; D: TRBD1
DNA: TGTGCCAGCAGCTTAGGGACAGGCTCAGACAATGAGCAGTTCTTC; CDR3: CASSLGTGSDNEQFF; J: TRBJ2-1; size: -; V: TRBV11-2; D: TRBD1
DNA: TGTGCCAGCAGGCCGGGACGGGGGTACGGTCAGCCCCAGCATTTT; CDR3: CASRPGRGYGQPQHF; J: TRBJ1-5; size: -; V: TRBV2; D: -
DNA: TGTGCCAGCAGCTTATTTGGGACTAGCGGGGTTTACCAAGAGACCCAGTACTTC; CDR3: CASSLFGTSGVYQETQYF; J: TRBJ2-5; size: -; V: TRBV7-9; D: TRBD2
DNA: TGCGCCAGCAGCCCACGGACACAGGTCTCCTATGGCTACACCTTC; CDR3: CASSPRTQVSYGYTF; J: TRBJ1-2; size: -; V: TRBV4-3; D: -
DNA: TGTGCCAGCAGCTTGGCCGGGGAGGGTGTATATGGCTACACCTTC; CDR3: CASSLAGEGVYGYTF; J: TRBJ1-2; size: -; V: TRBV5-6; D: -
DNA: TGCGCCAGCAGCTTGGGGACTAGCGGAAGGGGCCAAGAGACCCAGTACTTC; CDR3: CASSLGTSGRGQETQYF; J: TRBJ2-5; size: once; V: TRBV5-1; D: TRBD2
DNA: TGTGCCAGCAGCCAAGCTAGCGGGGGGGCCGTAGAGCAGTACTTC; CDR3: CASSQASGGAVEQYF; J: TRBJ2-7; size: -; V: TRBV4-2; D: TRBD2
DNA: TGTGCCAGCAGTGTCAACCAAGAGACCCAGTACTTC; CDR3: CASSVNQETQYF; J: TRBJ2-5; size: few; V: TRBV25-1; D: -
DNA: TGTGCCAGCAGACACAGGGATGGGGCTTTCTTT; CDR3: CASRHRDGAFF; J: TRBJ1-1; size: -; V: TRBV6-5; D: -
DNA: TGTGCCAGTAGTACCACAGGACAGGGTCGGGGCACTGAAGCTTTCTTT; CDR3: CASSTTGQGRGTEAFF; J: TRBJ1-1; size: -; V: TRBV19; D: TRBD1
DNA: TGTGCCAGCAGTTTATTACCGGGATTGAACACTGAAGCTTTCTTT; CDR3: CASSLLPGLNTEAFF; J: TRBJ1-1; size: -; V: TRBV27; D: -
DNA: TGTGCCAGCACCCCAGGTTCTGGAAACACCATATATTTT; CDR3: CASTPGSGNTIYF; J: TRBJ1-3; size: -; V: TRBV7-7; D: -
DNA: TGTGCCTGGAGTCGGGGCAGGGAGGACTATGGCTACACCTTC; CDR3: CAWSRGREDYGYTF; J: TRBJ1-2; size: once; V: TRBV30; D: -
DNA: TGCGCCAGCAGCGACCCCGGGACATCTCTCGAGCAGTACTTC; CDR3: CASSDPGTSLEQYF; J: TRBJ2-7; size: -; V: TRBV4-3; D: -
DNA: TGTGCCAGCACCACTCAACCGGGACAGGGGGGCCGTACGCAGTATTTT; CDR3: CASTTQPGQGGRTQYF; J: TRBJ2-3; size: few; V: TRBV7-2; D: TRBD1
DNA: TGCGCCAGCAGCCCGCTTGGGGGCAGCGATGGCTACACCTTC; CDR3: CASSPLGGSDGYTF; J: TRBJ1-2; size: -; V: TRBV5-1; D: -
DNA: TGTGCCAGCAGCGTAGGGTCCCCCCGGGGGGGCTACGAGCAGTACTTC; CDR3: CASSVGSPRGGYEQYF; J: TRBJ2-7; size: once; V: TRBV9; D: TRBD2
DNA: TGCGCCAGCAGCTGGACAGGGGGCGGCAATCAGCCCCAGCATTTT; CDR3: CASSWTGGGNQPQHF; J: TRBJ1-5; size: -; V: TRBV5-1; D: TRBD1
DNA: TGTGCCAGCATGGGCAACTCCTACGAGCAGTACTTC; CDR3: CASMGNSYEQYF; J: TRBJ2-7; size: few; V: TRBV6-5; D: -
DNA: TGTGCCAGCAGTGAATTTACAGGATGGGATGGCTACACCTTC; CDR3: CASSEFTGWDGYTF; J: TRBJ1-2; size: once; V: TRBV25-1; D: -
DNA: TGTGCCAGCAGCTACAGTGGGACTGAAGCTTTCTTT; CDR3: CASSYSGTEAFF; J: TRBJ1-1; size: -; V: TRBV7-9; D: -
DNA: TGTGCCAGTAGTATCGCGACTAGCGGGCACCTTCACAATGAGCAGTTCTTC; CDR3: CASSIATSGHLHNEQFF; J: TRBJ2-1; size: -; V: TRBV19; D: TRBD2
DNA: TGTGCCTGTATCAAGGGCGGGGTTGGCTACACCTTC; CDR3: CACIKGGVGYTF; J: TRBJ1-2; size: -; V: TRBV28; D: -
DNA: TGTGCCTGGAGTGGAATTAGCGGCGATGAGCAGTTCTTC; CDR3: CAWSGISGDEQFF; J: TRBJ2-1; size: -; V: TRBV30; D: -
DNA: TGTGCCAGCAGTGCGGCAGGGGGTAGCTCTGAAGCTTTCTTT; CDR3: CASSAAGGSSEAFF; J: TRBJ1-1; size: -; V: TRBV6-1; D: TRBD1
DNA: TGTGCCAGTAGTATCGCCCTAGCGGGAAGTGATGAGCAGTTCTTC; CDR3: CASSIALAGSDEQFF; J: TRBJ2-1; size: -; V: TRBV19; D: TRBD2
DNA: TGTGCCACCAGCAGGGATCTCGGGGCAACTAATGAAAAACTGTTTTTT; CDR3: CATSRDLGATNEKLFF; J: TRBJ1-4; size: once; V: TRBV15; D: -
DNA: TGCGCCAGCAGCTTGGACGGGTCCAGCACAGATACGCAGTATTTT; CDR3: CASSLDGSSTDTQYF; J: TRBJ2-3; size: -; V: TRBV5-1; D: -
DNA: TGTGCCAGCAGTGAGGATACTAGGGTGGAGCATGGCTACACCTTC; CDR3: CASSEDTRVEHGYTF; J: TRBJ1-2; size: -; V: TRBV25-1; D: -
DNA: TGTGCCAGCAGTCTTAGGCCGGGACTAGCGGGAGGGCCGAGTAACAATGAGCAGTTCTTC; CDR3: CASSLRPGLAGGPSNNEQFF; J: TRBJ2-1; size: -; V: TRBV27; D: TRBD2
DNA: TGCGCCAGCAGCTTCGGGAGCTCCTACGAGCAGTACTTC; CDR3: CASSFGSSYEQYF; J: TRBJ2-7; size: -; V: TRBV5-1; D: -
DNA: TGTGCCTGGAGTCTCTCTCGAGTGAGCACTGAAGCTTTCTTT; CDR3: CAWSLSRVSTEAFF; J: TRBJ1-1; size: -; V: TRBV30; D: -
DNA: TGCAGCGGGCGGACAGCTTCCTACAATGAGCAGTTCTTC; CDR3: CSGRTASYNEQFF; J: TRBJ2-1; size: once; V: TRBV29-1; D: -
DNA: TGTGCCAGCGAGGAGGGAACCCTTACTGGAAACACCATATATTTT; CDR3: CASEEGTLTGNTIYF; J: TRBJ1-3; size: -; V: TRBV11-2; D: -
DNA: TGCGCCAGCAGCTTAGACCCTACAGGGGGATCGACTGAAGCTTTCTTT; CDR3: CASSLDPTGGSTEAFF; J: TRBJ1-1; size: -; V: TRBV5-1; D: TRBD1
DNA: TGTGCCAGCACCCTGACAGGGGGCACTAATGAAAAACTGTTTTTT; CDR3: CASTLTGGTNEKLFF; J: TRBJ1-4; size: -; V: TRBV2; D: TRBD1
DNA: TGTGCCAGCAGTCCATCTAGCGGGACGGCAGATACGCAGTATTTT; CDR3: CASSPSSGTADTQYF; J: TRBJ2-3; size: -; V: TRBV6-4; D: TRBD2
DNA: TGCGCCAGCAGCTTCGGACAGGGGGTTAGCTCCTACAATGAGCAGTTCTTC; CDR3: CASSFGQGVSSYNEQFF; J: TRBJ2-1; size: -; V: TRBV5-1; D: TRBD1
DNA: TGTGCCTGGGGACAGGGGTTTAGCACAGATACGCAGTATTTT; CDR3: CAWGQGFSTDTQYF; J: TRBJ2-3; size: -; V: TRBV30; D: TRBD1
DNA: TGTGCCTGGTATAGCGGTACAGATACGCAGTATTTT; CDR3: CAWYSGTDTQYF; J: TRBJ2-3; size: -; V: TRBV30; D: -
DNA: TGTGCCAGCAGCTTAATGCAGACTGAAGCTTTCTTT; CDR3: CASSLMQTEAFF; J: TRBJ1-1; size: -; V: TRBV7-9; D: -
DNA: TGTGCCAGCAGCTTAGCGGGGGGATCCAAAAACATTCAGTACTTC; CDR3: CASSLAGGSKNIQYF; J: TRBJ2-4; size: -; V: TRBV7-2; D: -